One sample yielded the 17 T cell receptor beta chains listed below, sequenced in a study of T cell responses to AZD1222 COVID-19 vaccine. Profiling relied on immunoSEQ multiplex PCR, and the TCRdb table lists in-frame clones only, not all of them. The sample contains some 140,000 clones, around 92% of which appear only once. The sample in question was peripheral blood, obtained 28 days after the second AZD1222 dose. These receptors originate from an adult who received the AZD1222 COVID-19 vaccine.

This clone was seen just once. The genes are TRBV4-1 and TRBJ2-7, with 7 nucleotides matching TRBD1. Germline V gives CDR1 MGHRA, CDR2 YSYEKL. After removal of 5 bases from V and 4 bases from J, the junction contained 11 bases not matched to a gene. The length of the CDR3 is 15 residues. The CDR3 loop reads CASSSFGTDLYEQYF. The CDR3 coding sequence is TGCGCCAGCAGCTCCTTCGGGACAGACCTTTACGAGCAGTACTTC.

V is TRBV10-3 and J is TRBJ2-3; either TRBD1 or TRBD2 may supply D (5 bases each). The CDR3 contains 16 residues. Germline assignment: CDR1 ENHRY and CDR2 SYGVKD. V lost 0 bases and J 2 bases, leaving 12 bases between the germline ends. The CDR3 protein is CAISESGTRPTDTQYF. CDR3 DNA: TGTGCCATCAGTGAGTCCGGGACCCGACCCACAGATACGCAGTATTTT.

The V gene is TRBV7-3, the J gene TRBJ1-2; D remains ambiguous. The CDR3 runs to 13 residues. The germline V gene has CDR1 SGHTA and CDR2 FQGTGA. Trimming left V 4 bases short and J 6 bases short, with 12 bases between. The CDR3 DNA reads as TGTGCCAGCAGCTCTATACCCGGTGATGGCTACACCTTC. As protein: CASSSIPGDGYTF. Based on the CDR3 plus reference TRBV7-3 and TRBJ1-2, the full variable domain is GAGVSQTPSNKVTEKGKYVELRCDPISGHTALYWYRQSLGQGPEFLIYFQGTGAADDSGLPNDRFFAVRPEGSVSTLKIQRTERGDSAVYLCASSSIPGDGYTFGSGTRLTVV.

The chain combines TRBV3-1 (or the pseudogene TRBV3-2) with TRBJ1-2; tentatively, D is TRBD1 (5 bases). Trimming left V 0 bases short and J 4 bases short, with 12 bases between. Germline CDR1 and CDR2: LGHDT and YNNKEL (reference sequence). CDR3 length: 15 residues. CDR3 in DNA: TGTGCCAGCAGCCAAGATCGCAGGGTCGCCTATGGCTACACCTTC. It yields the protein CASSQDRRVAYGYTF.

This clone showed up just a few times. The CDR3 reads CATSAHGLAGGRSYNEQFF. The CDR3 DNA reads as TGTGCCACCAGTGCCCATGGACTAGCGGGAGGGCGCTCCTACAATGAGCAGTTCTTC. The chain combines TRBV24-1 with TRBJ2-1; 15 nucleotides match TRBD2. The CDR3 length is 19 residues. CDR1 is KGHDR, CDR2 SFDVKD, per germline. Trimming at V came to 5 bases and at J to 0 bases, leaving 7 bases not matched to a gene.

This rearrangement joins TRBV3-1 (or the pseudogene TRBV3-2) to TRBJ2-3, with 9 bases lining up with TRBD2. Germline assignment: CDR1 LGHDT and CDR2 YNNKEL (reference sequence). The trim removed 3 bases at V and 0 bases at J, leaving 4 bases unmatched. The CDR3 spans 16 residues. The CDR3 region has the DNA TGTGCCAGCAGCCAGACTAGCGGTGCTAGCACAGATACGCAGTATTTT. The encoded protein is CASSQTSGASTDTQYF.

The CDR3 spells CASSMTGPFGYTF. CDR3 DNA sequence: TGTGCCAGTAGTATGACAGGGCCTTTTGGCTACACCTTC. The chain is built from TRBV19 and TRBJ1-2, with 7 bases that match TRBD1. Germline values: CDR1 LNHDA, CDR2 SQIVND (reference sequence). The CDR3 loop spans 13 amino acids. The V segment lost 3 bases and the J segment 7 bases; nucleotides outside the gene matches: 5.

Remarks on this clone: One end of the junction does not line up with germline, which may come from a read error. The rearrangement joins TRBV7-7 to TRBJ2-2; possible D gene TRBD2, 6 bases. The CDR3 covers 16 residues. The V gene's germline CDR1 is SSHAT and CDR2 FNYEAQ (reference sequence). The CDR3 nucleotides read TGTGCTAGCAGCCCCGCCGGGGCGGGGAGCACCGGGGAGCTGTTTTTT. This gives the protein CASSPAGAGSTGELFF.

The genes are TRBV6-1 and TRBJ2-5; the D gene is possibly TRBD2 (6 bases). The length of the CDR3 is 16 residues. Germline V gene data show CDR1 as MNHNS and CDR2 as SASEGT. V lost 4 bases to trimming and J lost 5 bases, with 20 bases between them. CDR3 sequence (DNA): TGTGCCAGCAGTGCTTCGAACGGGGGAAAAAGGGAGACCCAGTACTTC. Amino acids: CASSASNGGKRETQYF.

The chain links TRBV11-2 to TRBJ2-7; TRBD1 is a possible D gene (6 bases). This CDR3 spans 13 amino acids. V lost 5 bases, J lost 2 bases, and 10 bases lay in between. The germline V gene encodes CDR1 SGHAT and CDR2 FQNNGV. CDR3 nucleotide sequence: TGTGCCAGCAGCGTAACAGGGACCTACGAGCAGTACGTC. Translated, it gives CASSVTGTYEQYV.

The rearrangement joins TRBV9 to TRBJ2-3; possibly TRBD1 for D (6 bases). The length of the CDR3 is 14 residues. The ends were cut back, 2 bases at V and 1 base at J, with 8 bases in the middle. Germline CDR1 and CDR2: SGDLS and YYNGEE. The CDR3 DNA is TGTGCCAGCAGCGTGTCAGGGGGCACAGATACGCAGTATTTT. Translated, it gives CASSVSGGTDTQYF.

This chain joins TRBV19 and TRBJ2-3; 9 positions agree with TRBD1. CDR3 size: 13 residues. CDR1 and CDR2 (germline): LNHDA, SQIVND (reference sequence). Trimming removed 6 bases from V and 4 bases from J; junction bases left unmatched: 2. CDR3 DNA: TGTGCCAGTAGGGGACAGGGCGCAGATACGCAGTATTTT. Translated: CASRGQGADTQYF.

V and J are TRBV7-9 and TRBJ2-1, with D maybe TRBD2 (5 bases). The CDR3 runs to 14 residues. Trimming pared 5 bases from V and 1 base from J, leaving 9 bases between. Germline values: CDR1 SEHNR, CDR2 FQNEAQ (reference sequence). The CDR3 sequence is CASSQDSSYNEQFF. Here the CDR3 DNA reads TGTGCCAGCAGCCAGGACTCGTCCTACAATGAGCAGTTCTTC.

The rearrangement joins TRBV7-9 to TRBJ1-2; maybe TRBD1 (6 bases). Trimming removed 1 base at V and 4 bases at J, with 10 bases between. The germline CDR1 and CDR2 sequences are SEHNR and FQNEAQ (reference sequence). This CDR3 contains 14 residues. CDR3 nucleotide sequence: TGTGCCAGCAGCTTAGTACTGGGGGCCTATGGCTACACCTTC. Its translation: CASSLVLGAYGYTF. Combining the CDR3 with reference TRBV7-9 and TRBJ1-2 gives the whole variable domain DTGVSQNPRHKITKRGQNVTFRCDPISEHNRLYWYRQTLGQGPEFLTYFQNEAQLEKSRLLSDRFSAERPKGSFSTLEIQRTEQGDSAMYLCASSLVLGAYGYTFGSGTRLTVV.

The CDR3 protein is CASSQEFVETQYF. DNA of the CDR3: TGTGCCAGCAGCCAAGAGTTCGTTGAGACCCAGTACTTC. The V gene is TRBV3-1 (or the pseudogene TRBV3-2), the J gene TRBJ2-5; no reliable D call. The V end was cut by 0 bases, the J end by 5 bases, with 7 bases between. Germline CDR1 is LGHDT and CDR2 is YNNKEL (reference sequence). The CDR3 runs to 13 residues.

This rearrangement joins TRBV24-1 to TRBJ2-3; D may be TRBD1 or TRBD2 (5 bases each). The CDR3 has 15 amino acids. Germline V CDR1 and CDR2: KGHDR, SFDVKD. Trimming left V 6 bases short and J 3 bases short, with 15 bases between. Here the CDR3 reads CATSRQGDATDTQYF. CDR3 nucleotide sequence: TGTGCCACCAGTAGGCAGGGAGACGCAACAGATACGCAGTATTTT.

This clone was seen a handful of times. The rearrangement links TRBV7-9 to TRBJ1-2, with D possibly matching TRBD1 (6 bases). Trimming removed 5 bases at V and 4 bases at J, with 14 bases between. CDR3 length: 14 residues. Germline CDR1 SEHNR, CDR2 FQNEAQ (reference sequence). CDR3 nucleotide sequence: TGTGCCAGCAGCCACTCGGGGGGCGGCTATGGCTACACCTTC. This encodes CASSHSGGGYGYTF.